Sequencing of this T cell receptor beta chain was carried out in a study of blood T cell repertoires in COVID-19. Turning to the study itself: Some COVID-19 samples were acute and others convalescent; all came from the United States, Italy and Spain. The analysed material was cDNA or gDNA that came from T cells, B-cell-depleted T cells, or PBMCs.

Sequenced by immunoSEQ multiplex PCR; TCRdb stores in-frame clones only, minus some. The data hold more than 90,000 clones, with approximately 80% observed a single time. V shed 3 bases and J 3 bases; nucleotides not matched to a gene: 2. The CDR3 is 15 amino acids. CDR1 is MNHEY and CDR2 is SMNVEV in the germline V gene (reference sequence). V is TRBV27 and J is TRBJ2-1; 10 positions match TRBD2. This clonotype was obtained from a man between 50 and 59 years old with acute or convalescent COVID-19. Sequencing used peripheral blood. The CDR3 loop is CASSFTSGVYNEQFF. The CDR3, as DNA: TGTGCCAGCAGTTTCACTAGCGGGGTCTACAATGAGCAGTTCTTC.